This T cell receptor beta chain was sequenced during a study of cytomegalovirus exposure and HLA in healthy donors. Study findings and constraints: TCR beta V segments were, for the most part, productive about 90% or about 30% of the time in an earlier analysis. The authors enumerated over 150 TCR beta chains as linked to cytomegalovirus. Later on, an analysis showed TCR association rates differing by HLA locus, with DRB1 the most and HLA-C the fewest.

In the case of this clone: Its antigen is currently unknown.

Both 60 Vbeta primers and 13 Jbeta primers went into the PCR. Repertoires were generated with immunoSEQ multiplex PCR, while TCRdb's copy carries only in-frame clones and drops some. The data hold over 150,000 clones, with around 77% observed a single time. At sampling all donors were nominally healthy, likely with unrecorded immune exposures. Germline trimming cut 2 bases from V and 0 bases from J; bases unmatched to any gene: 4. In germline, CDR1 is MNHEY, CDR2 SMNVEV (reference sequence). The CDR3 is made up of 17 amino acids. Sample: PBMCs. The TCR originated in a woman in her thirties in good health and CMV-seronegative. V usage is TRBV27 and J usage is TRBJ2-3; 11 nucleotides line up with TRBD2. Here the CDR3 reads CASSLKTSGTSTDTQYF. CDR3 nucleotides: TGTGCCAGCAGTTTAAAGACTAGCGGGACTAGCACAGATACGCAGTATTTT.